A selection of T cell receptor beta chains follows, all from one sample in a study of shared clonotypes between healthy human individuals. The protocol was immunoSEQ multiplex PCR, while the TCRdb copy is restricted to in-frame clones and leaves out a portion. The sample consists of 600,000 to 750,000 clones, approximately 77% of them appearing once. Sample: memory CD4+ T cells sorted from blood. Receptors originate from a woman under 40 in good health. Both conserved end residues are part of each CDR3. The D gene is left open where the match is weak. Some rows have no size entry. The others give once, few or many, or a class for an expanded clone.

cdr3_length: 15
v_call: TRBV18
j_call: TRBJ1-5
clone_size: .
d_call: .
cdr3_aa: CASSRGGGARQPQHF
cdr3_nt: TGTGCCAGCTCACGAGGGGGTGGGGCGCGGCAGCCCCAGCATTTT

cdr3_length: 15
v_call: TRBV18
j_call: TRBJ1-4
clone_size: .
d_call: .
cdr3_aa: CASSPRQGSNEKLFF
cdr3_nt: TGTGCCAGCTCACCGCGGCAGGGGTCTAATGAAAAACTGTTTTTT

cdr3_length: 16
v_call: TRBV18
j_call: TRBJ2-5
clone_size: few
d_call: TRBD2
cdr3_aa: CASSPLLSGSQETQYF
cdr3_nt: TGTGCCAGCTCACCCCTCCTTAGCGGGTCTCAAGAGACCCAGTACTTC

cdr3_length: 15
v_call: TRBV28
j_call: TRBJ2-7
clone_size: .
d_call: TRBD2
cdr3_aa: CASSLTSGSSYEQYF
cdr3_nt: TGTGCCAGCAGCTTGACTAGCGGGAGTTCCTACGAGCAGTACTTC

cdr3_length: 15
v_call: TRBV7-6
j_call: TRBJ2-3
clone_size: .
d_call: TRBD2
cdr3_aa: CASSLQAGLTDTQYF
cdr3_nt: TGTGCCAGCAGCTTGCAAGCGGGGCTCACAGATACGCAGTATTTT

cdr3_length: 17
v_call: TRBV4-2
j_call: TRBJ2-1
clone_size: .
d_call: TRBD2
cdr3_aa: CASSQGASGESYNEQFF
cdr3_nt: TGTGCCAGCAGCCAAGGGGCTAGCGGGGAATCCTACAATGAGCAGTTCTTC

cdr3_length: 15
v_call: TRBV5-1
j_call: TRBJ2-2
clone_size: .
d_call: TRBD2
cdr3_aa: CASSLVTSGPGELFF
cdr3_nt: TGCGCCAGCAGCTTGGTAACTAGCGGGCCCGGGGAGCTGTTTTTT

cdr3_length: 17
v_call: TRBV28
j_call: TRBJ1-5
clone_size: .
d_call: .
cdr3_aa: CASSFWSWRRPNQPQHF
cdr3_nt: TGTGCCAGCAGTTTCTGGAGTTGGCGCAGACCCAATCAGCCCCAGCATTTT

cdr3_length: 14
v_call: TRBV19
j_call: TRBJ2-1
clone_size: .
d_call: .
cdr3_aa: CATSPGMGYNEQFF
cdr3_nt: TGTGCCACCTCTCCGGGAATGGGGTACAATGAGCAGTTCTTC

cdr3_length: 19
v_call: TRBV9
j_call: TRBJ2-3
clone_size: .
d_call: TRBD2
cdr3_aa: CASSPLSGRAGTSTDTQYF
cdr3_nt: TGTGCCAGCAGCCCTCTCAGCGGGAGGGCCGGTACAAGCACAGATACGCAGTATTTT

cdr3_length: 13
v_call: TRBV29-1
j_call: TRBJ1-4
clone_size: few
d_call: .
cdr3_aa: CSVAPTTNEKLFF
cdr3_nt: TGCAGCGTGGCACCGACAACTAATGAAAAACTGTTTTTT

cdr3_length: 13
v_call: TRBV10-3
j_call: TRBJ1-5
clone_size: few
d_call: .
cdr3_aa: CAITAGANQPQHF
cdr3_nt: TGTGCCATCACAGCAGGGGCGAATCAGCCCCAGCATTTT

cdr3_length: 16
v_call: TRBV25-1
j_call: TRBJ2-3
clone_size: .
d_call: .
cdr3_aa: CASSASGALLTDTQYF
cdr3_nt: TGTGCCAGCAGTGCCTCAGGTGCCCTTCTCACAGATACGCAGTATTTT

cdr3_length: 17
v_call: TRBV2
j_call: TRBJ2-7
clone_size: once
d_call: TRBD2
cdr3_aa: CASSEARLADRSYEQYF
cdr3_nt: TGTGCCAGCAGTGAAGCGCGGCTAGCGGACCGCTCCTACGAGCAGTACTTC

cdr3_length: 16
v_call: TRBV6-5
j_call: TRBJ2-5
clone_size: .
d_call: TRBD1
cdr3_aa: CASSSQPGQGGETQYF
cdr3_nt: TGTGCCAGCAGTTCGCAACCGGGACAGGGTGGGGAGACCCAGTACTTC

cdr3_length: 16
v_call: TRBV7-9
j_call: TRBJ2-7
clone_size: .
d_call: TRBD1
cdr3_aa: CASSLRGTGGTYEQYF
cdr3_nt: TGTGCCAGCAGCTTAAGAGGGACAGGGGGGACCTACGAGCAGTACTTC

cdr3_length: 12
v_call: TRBV28
j_call: TRBJ2-7
clone_size: .
d_call: .
cdr3_aa: CAHRGGAYEQYF
cdr3_nt: TGTGCCCATAGGGGGGGGGCATACGAGCAGTACTTC

cdr3_length: 14
v_call: TRBV11-3
j_call: TRBJ2-2
clone_size: .
d_call: TRBD2
cdr3_aa: CASSRDYLRGELFF
cdr3_nt: TGTGCCAGCAGCCGGGACTACTTACGCGGGGAGCTGTTTTTT

cdr3_length: 14
v_call: TRBV7-9
j_call: TRBJ1-3
clone_size: .
d_call: .
cdr3_aa: CASSLAVSGNTIYF
cdr3_nt: TGTGCCAGCAGCTTGGCGGTCTCTGGAAACACCATATATTTT

cdr3_length: 14
v_call: TRBV18
j_call: TRBJ2-4
clone_size: .
d_call: .
cdr3_aa: CASSPYGAKNIQYF
cdr3_nt: TGTGCCAGCTCACCGTATGGGGCCAAAAACATTCAGTACTTC

cdr3_length: 13
v_call: TRBV2
j_call: TRBJ1-2
clone_size: .
d_call: .
cdr3_aa: CASSVTANYGYTF
cdr3_nt: TGTGCCAGCAGTGTAACAGCTAACTATGGCTACACCTTC

cdr3_length: 14
v_call: TRBV6-5
j_call: TRBJ2-1
clone_size: once
d_call: TRBD1
cdr3_aa: CASRRDSSYNEQFF
cdr3_nt: TGTGCCAGCAGAAGGGACAGCTCCTACAATGAGCAGTTCTTC

cdr3_length: 14
v_call: TRBV5-1
j_call: TRBJ1-1
clone_size: few
d_call: .
cdr3_aa: CASSGGQPYTEAFF
cdr3_nt: TGCGCCAGCAGCGGCGGGCAGCCGTACACTGAAGCTTTCTTT

cdr3_length: 16
v_call: TRBV7-2
j_call: TRBJ1-5
clone_size: .
d_call: TRBD1
cdr3_aa: CASSPWTGGTNQPQHF
cdr3_nt: TGTGCCAGCAGCCCATGGACAGGGGGGACTAATCAGCCCCAGCATTTT

cdr3_length: 17
v_call: TRBV30
j_call: TRBJ2-7
clone_size: .
d_call: TRBD1
cdr3_aa: CAWSFRQGGPRSYEQYF
cdr3_nt: TGTGCCTGGAGTTTCCGACAGGGGGGGCCCCGCTCCTACGAGCAGTACTTC

cdr3_length: 13
v_call: TRBV7-2
j_call: TRBJ2-7
clone_size: .
d_call: .
cdr3_aa: CASSLNRADGQYF
cdr3_nt: TGTGCCAGCAGCTTAAACAGGGCGGATGGGCAGTACTTC

cdr3_length: 15
v_call: TRBV5-4
j_call: TRBJ2-1
clone_size: .
d_call: .
cdr3_aa: CASSHAAGPANEQFF
cdr3_nt: TGTGCCAGCAGCCACGCGGCGGGGCCGGCAAATGAGCAGTTCTTC

cdr3_length: 16
v_call: TRBV5-1
j_call: TRBJ1-3
clone_size: .
d_call: TRBD1
cdr3_aa: CASSLAPGGEENTIYF
cdr3_nt: TGCGCCAGCAGCTTGGCACCAGGGGGCGAAGAAAACACCATATATTTT

cdr3_length: 16
v_call: TRBV5-4
j_call: TRBJ2-1
clone_size: .
d_call: TRBD1
cdr3_aa: CASSLGGGQGYNEQFF
cdr3_nt: TGTGCCAGCAGCTTGGGCGGGGGACAGGGTTACAATGAGCAGTTCTTC

cdr3_length: 15
v_call: TRBV7-3
j_call: TRBJ2-2
clone_size: .
d_call: .
cdr3_aa: CASSLTHQNTGELFF
cdr3_nt: TGTGCCAGCAGCTTAACACACCAGAACACCGGGGAGCTGTTTTTT

cdr3_length: 16
v_call: TRBV5-1
j_call: TRBJ2-3
clone_size: .
d_call: .
cdr3_aa: CASSFGGGYRTDTQYF
cdr3_nt: TGCGCCAGCAGCTTCGGAGGGGGTTATAGGACAGATACGCAGTATTTT

cdr3_length: 15
v_call: TRBV19
j_call: TRBJ2-3
clone_size: .
d_call: .
cdr3_aa: CATSKRAVVTDTQYF
cdr3_nt: TGTGCCACTTCTAAACGGGCGGTAGTCACAGATACGCAGTATTTT

cdr3_length: 13
v_call: TRBV29-1
j_call: TRBJ1-4
clone_size: few
d_call: .
cdr3_aa: CSVSRQSNEKLFF
cdr3_nt: TGCAGCGTCAGCAGACAGAGTAATGAAAAACTGTTTTTT

cdr3_length: 14
v_call: TRBV5-4
j_call: TRBJ2-5
clone_size: .
d_call: .
cdr3_aa: CASSSSVNQETQYF
cdr3_nt: TGTGCCAGCAGCAGTAGCGTCAACCAAGAGACCCAGTACTTC

cdr3_length: 15
v_call: TRBV10-2
j_call: TRBJ2-2
clone_size: .
d_call: .
cdr3_aa: CASRPGTGYTGELFF
cdr3_nt: TGCGCCAGCAGGCCCGGGACGGGGTACACCGGGGAGCTGTTTTTT

cdr3_length: 15
v_call: TRBV11-2
j_call: TRBJ2-7
clone_size: .
d_call: .
cdr3_aa: CASSLVARGSYEQYF
cdr3_nt: TGTGCCAGCAGCTTAGTTGCCCGCGGGTCCTACGAGCAGTACTTC